A single sample gave rise to the 18 T cell receptor beta chains below, sequenced in a study of T cells in Graves' hyperthyroidism and ophthalmopathy. RNA transcripts provided the source from which TCR beta CDR3 regions were amplified. The TCR CDR3 first-round RT-PCR relied on the HTBI primer set. TCRdb re-derived calls from the multiplex PCR reads in MiXCR, one entry per CDR3 protein. The sample lists hundreds of thousands of distinct CDR3 sequences, 15% to 20% seen once, with roughly 47% in the top ten. The sequencing input was blood. The receptors were sampled from a man between 35 and 55 years old with Graves' ophthalmopathy.

This clonotype was detected many times. The genes are TRBV7-9 and TRBJ2-5; a possible D gene is TRBD1 (6 bases). Germline-derived CDR1 and CDR2 are SEHNR and FQNEAQ (reference sequence). The V end lost 5 bases, the J end lost 0 bases, and 10 bases lay between the germline ends. CDR3 size: 14 residues. This CDR3 reads CASSPRDNQETQYF. DNA of the CDR3: TGTGCCAGCAGCCCTCGGGACAACCAAGAGACCCAGTACTTC.

There are a few counts of this clonotype. The gene calls are TRBV20-1 and TRBJ2-1, with D possibly being TRBD1 (8 bases). In germline, CDR1 is DFQATT, CDR2 SNEGSKA (reference sequence). V lost 0 bases and J lost 4, with 19 bases in between. CDR3 length: 17 amino acids. The CDR3 is CSARDPGGGGGYNEQFF. The DNA for the CDR3 is TGCAGTGCTAGAGATCCAGGGGGCGGGGGCGGTTACAATGAGCAGTTCTTC.

Notes on this clonotype: A single base separates this from a much larger clone, so it may be a read error. The J gene is TRBJ1-2, the V gene TRBV12-3 or TRBV12-4; a possible D gene is TRBD1 (5 bases). This CDR3 spans 13 amino acids. The CDR3 nucleotides read TGTGCCAGCAACTTAAACAGGCAAAATGGCCACACCTTC. Its translation: CASNLNRQNGHTF.

This clonotype was detected a few times. V is TRBV5-1 and J is TRBJ2-2; D ambiguous. The CDR3 has 17 amino acids. Germline V gives CDR1 SGHRS, CDR2 YFSETQ. Trimming removed 2 bases at V and 3 bases at J, with 17 bases between. The CDR3 nucleotides are TGCGCCAGCAGCTTTTCCAGTGGGTTTACCTACACCGGGGAGCTGTTTTTT. As protein: CASSFSSGFTYTGELFF.

The sample holds many counts of this clonotype. This chain uses TRBV6-1 with TRBJ1-2, with D uncertain. In germline, CDR1 is MNHNS, CDR2 SASEGT. The CDR3 totals 14 residues. Trimming left V 5 bases short and J 3 bases short, with 13 bases between. The CDR3 sequence is CASSIRVGDYGYTF. CDR3 sequence (DNA): TGTGCCAGCAGTATAAGGGTGGGAGACTATGGCTACACCTTC.

This clonotype was counted a few times. This chain joins TRBV18 and TRBJ1-4; D perhaps matches TRBD1 (6 bases). CDR1 is KGHSH and CDR2 is LQKENI in the germline V gene. This CDR3 region has 14 residues. V lost 2 bases and J 7 bases, leaving 11 bases between the germline ends. Here the CDR3 DNA reads TGTGCCAGCTCACCAACAGGGACATCTGAAAAACTGTTTTTT. This sequence encodes CASSPTGTSEKLFF. Full variable domain (outside the CDR3, taken from reference TRBV18 and TRBJ1-4): NAGVMQNPRHLVRRRGQEARLRCSPMKGHSHVYWYRQLPEEGLKFMVYLQKENIIDESGMPKERFSAEFPKEGPSILRIQQVVRGDSAAYFCASSPTGTSEKLFFGSGTQLSVL.

This clonotype was seen at least ten times. The chain couples TRBV3-1 to TRBJ2-5; 7 bases fit TRBD1. Per the germline V gene, CDR1 is LGHDT and CDR2 is YNNKEL (reference sequence). The length of the CDR3 is 12 residues. J lost 4 bases, V lost 7 bases, and 3 bases had no gene match. The CDR3 region has the DNA TGTGCCAGCACCTCAGGGGGAGAGACCCAGTACTTC. Amino acids: CASTSGGETQYF.

This clonotype has a count of ten or more. This chain joins TRBV27 and TRBJ2-7, with D possibly being TRBD1 (6 bases). Germline-derived CDR1 and CDR2 are MNHEY and SMNVEV (reference sequence). Trimming removed 2 bases at V and 0 bases at J, with 14 bases between. The CDR3 length is 16 residues. Here the CDR3 reads CASSLRGIGSSYEQYF. The CDR3 DNA reads TGTGCCAGCAGTTTAAGGGGGATAGGGAGCTCCTACGAGCAGTACTTC.

This clonotype was counted at least ten times. The DNA for the CDR3 is TGTGCCAGCAGTTTCGTTGTAGGGGGGAACACTGAAGCTTTCTTT. It translates to CASSFVVGGNTEAFF. The rearrangement uses TRBV12-3 or TRBV12-4 and TRBJ1-1; D is perhaps TRBD1 (6 bases). The CDR3 spans 15 residues. V lost 3 bases to trimming and J lost 1 base, with 12 bases between them.

This clonotype was counted at least ten times. J is TRBJ2-3 and V is TRBV7-2; D gene ambiguous. The CDR3 consists of 13 residues. The V and J ends lost 5 bases and 8 bases respectively, with 14 bases between them. Per the germline V gene, CDR1 is SGHTA and CDR2 is FQGNSA. CDR3 nucleotides: TGTGCCAGCAGCCTCCCCCCGCCGCCTACGCAGTATTTT. It is translated as CASSLPPPPTQYF.

Of note for this clonotype: This may arise from a read error, as a much more abundant clone is one base away. The chain recombines TRBV6-5 with TRBJ2-1; no firm D call. Trimming left V 4 bases short and J 5 bases short, with 15 bases between. CDR1 MNHEY and CDR2 SVGAGI come from the germline V gene. The CDR3 spans 15 residues. CDR3 coding DNA: TGTGCCAGCAGTTGCTCGATGATGCGGAACAATGAGCAGTTCTTC. The encoded protein is CASSCSMMRNNEQFF.

CDR3 sequence (DNA): TGTGCCAGCAGCCAGACTAGCCGGAGCTCCTACAATGAGCAGTTCTTC. Protein product: CASSQTSRSSYNEQFF. The genes are TRBV2 and TRBJ2-1; 7 bases are a match to TRBD2. V was clipped by 6 bases and J by 0 bases; unmatched bases: 8. The CDR3 is 16 amino acids. Germline-derived CDR1 and CDR2 are SNHLY and FYNNEI. Full variable domain (remainder filled in from reference TRBV2 and TRBJ2-1): EPEVTQTPSHQVTQMGQEVILRCVPISNHLYFYWYRQILGQKVEFLVSFYNNEISEKSEIFDDQFSVERPDGSNFTLKIRSTKLEDSAMYFCASSQTSRSSYNEQFFGPGTRLTVL.

This clonotype was seen many times. The rearrangement links TRBV7-2 to TRBJ2-5; D is unresolved. This CDR3 has 14 residues. CDR1 and CDR2 (germline): SGHTA, FQGNSA. The V gene lost 3 bases and the J gene lost 1 base, with 9 bases spanning the gap. The CDR3: CASSFSTIQETQYF. The CDR3 DNA sequence: TGTGCCAGCAGCTTTTCTACAATCCAAGAGACCCAGTACTTC.

The genes are TRBV6-1 and TRBJ2-7, with D possibly being TRBD1 (8 bases). Germline V gene sequence: CDR1 MNHNS, CDR2 SASEGT. The length of the CDR3 is 15 residues. Trimming stripped 7 bases from V and 3 bases from J, with 19 bases between. CDR3 sequence reads: CASTTSGTGNYEQYF. For the CDR3, the DNA is TGTGCCAGCACTACAAGCGGGACAGGAAACTACGAGCAGTACTTC.

V gene TRBV7-2 combines with J gene TRBJ1-2; D might be TRBD1 (5 bases). CDR1 SGHTA and CDR2 FQGNSA come from the germline V gene. The V and J ends lost 4 bases and 4 bases respectively, with 19 bases between them. This CDR3 spans 16 amino acids. CDR3 sequence (DNA): TGTGCCAGCAGCTACATCTTTAGGGCAGGGAGCTATGGCTACACCTTC. As protein: CASSYIFRAGSYGYTF. The full variable domain, rest sourced from reference TRBV7-2 and TRBJ1-2, is GAGVSQSPSNKVTEKGKDVELRCDPISGHTALYWYRQSLGQGLEFLIYFQGNSAPDKSGLPSDRFSAERTGGSVSTLTIQRTQQEDSAVYLCASSYIFRAGSYGYTFGSGTRLTVV.

This clonotype was seen repeatedly, ten times or more. The chain carries TRBV7-6 and TRBJ2-1; no clear D. The CDR3 covers 14 residues. Between the trimmed V and J ends, which lost 0 bases and 8 bases, there was a span of 11 bases. Germline CDR1 SGHVS, CDR2 FNYEAQ. CDR3 loop: CASSLALARDEQFF. CDR3 coding DNA: TGTGCCAGCAGCTTAGCATTAGCCCGCGATGAGCAGTTCTTC.

This clonotype has a count of ten or more. The rearrangement joins TRBV7-3 to TRBJ2-1; D could derive from TRBD1 or TRBD2 (6 bases each). Trimming took 5 bases from V and 4 from J, leaving 21 bases between them. CDR3 size: 17 residues. CDR1 is SGHTA and CDR2 is FQGTGA in the germline V gene. The CDR3 DNA reads TGTGCCAGCAGCGGGCCGGGGGCGGCTTTGGCGTACAATGAGCAGTTCTTC. It encodes CASSGPGAALAYNEQFF. The full variable domain, its missing parts supplied by reference TRBV7-3 and TRBJ2-1, is GAGVSQTPSNKVTEKGKYVELRCDPISGHTALYWYRQSLGQGPEFLIYFQGTGAADDSGLPNDRFFAVRPEGSVSTLKIQRTERGDSAVYLCASSGPGAALAYNEQFFGPGTRLTVL.

This clonotype turned up a few times. Since a much larger clone is just one base distant, this may be a read error. The CDR3 nucleotides read TGTGCCAGCAGCCCGTCAGGGGCATGGGCGGACACTGAAGCTTTCTTT. Its translation: CASSPSGAWADTEAFF. This sequence joins TRBV11-1 and TRBJ1-1, with TRBD1 as a possible D gene (6 bases). The germline gives CDR1 SGHAT, CDR2 FQDESV (reference sequence). The CDR3 is made up of 16 amino acids. The ends were cut back, 5 bases at V and 3 bases at J, with 19 bases in the middle. The variable domain in full, with the rest retrieved from reference TRBV11-1 and TRBJ1-1, is EAEVAQSPRYKITEKSQAVAFWCDPISGHATLYWYRQILGQGPELLVQFQDESVVDDSQLPKDRFSAERLKGVDSTLKIQPAELGDSAMYLCASSPSGAWADTEAFFGQGTRLTVV.